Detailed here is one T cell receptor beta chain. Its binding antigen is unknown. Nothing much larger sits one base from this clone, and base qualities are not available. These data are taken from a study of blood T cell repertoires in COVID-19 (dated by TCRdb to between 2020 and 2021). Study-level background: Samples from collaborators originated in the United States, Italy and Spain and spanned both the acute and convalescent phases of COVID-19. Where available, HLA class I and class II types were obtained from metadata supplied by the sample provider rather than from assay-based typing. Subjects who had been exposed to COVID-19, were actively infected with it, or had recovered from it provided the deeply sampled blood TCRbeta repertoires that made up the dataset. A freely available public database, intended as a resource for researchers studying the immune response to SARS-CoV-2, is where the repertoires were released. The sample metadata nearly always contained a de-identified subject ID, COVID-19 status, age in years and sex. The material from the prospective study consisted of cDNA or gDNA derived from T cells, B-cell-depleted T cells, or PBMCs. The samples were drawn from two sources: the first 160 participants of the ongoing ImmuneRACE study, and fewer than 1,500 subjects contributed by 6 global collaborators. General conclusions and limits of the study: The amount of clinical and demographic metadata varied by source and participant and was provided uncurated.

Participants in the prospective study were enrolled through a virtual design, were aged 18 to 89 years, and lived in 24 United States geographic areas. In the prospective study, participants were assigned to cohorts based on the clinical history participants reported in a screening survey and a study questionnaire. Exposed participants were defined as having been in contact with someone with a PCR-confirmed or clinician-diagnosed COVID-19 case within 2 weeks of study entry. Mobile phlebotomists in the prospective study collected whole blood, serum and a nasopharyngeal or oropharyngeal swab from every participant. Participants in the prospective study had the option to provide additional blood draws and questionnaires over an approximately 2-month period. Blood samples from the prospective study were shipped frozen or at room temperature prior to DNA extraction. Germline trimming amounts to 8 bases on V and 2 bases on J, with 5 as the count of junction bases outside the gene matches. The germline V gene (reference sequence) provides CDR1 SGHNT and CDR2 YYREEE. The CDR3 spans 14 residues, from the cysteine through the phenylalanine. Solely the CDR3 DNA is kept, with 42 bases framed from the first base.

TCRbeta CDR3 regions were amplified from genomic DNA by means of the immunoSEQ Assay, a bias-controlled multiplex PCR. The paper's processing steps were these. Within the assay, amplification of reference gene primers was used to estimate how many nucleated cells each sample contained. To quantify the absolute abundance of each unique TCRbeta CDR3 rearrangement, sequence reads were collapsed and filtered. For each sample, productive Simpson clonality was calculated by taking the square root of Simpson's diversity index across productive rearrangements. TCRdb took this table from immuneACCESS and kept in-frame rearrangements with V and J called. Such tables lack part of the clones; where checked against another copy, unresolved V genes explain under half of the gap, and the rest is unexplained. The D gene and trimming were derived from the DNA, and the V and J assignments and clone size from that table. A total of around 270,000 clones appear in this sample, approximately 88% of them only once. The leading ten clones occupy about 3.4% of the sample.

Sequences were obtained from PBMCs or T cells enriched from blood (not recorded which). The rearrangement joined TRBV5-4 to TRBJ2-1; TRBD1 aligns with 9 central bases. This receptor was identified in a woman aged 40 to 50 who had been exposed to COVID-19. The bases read TGTGCCAGTCAAACAGGGGGCCCCTACAATGAGCAGTTCTTC. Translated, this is CASQTGGPYNEQFF.